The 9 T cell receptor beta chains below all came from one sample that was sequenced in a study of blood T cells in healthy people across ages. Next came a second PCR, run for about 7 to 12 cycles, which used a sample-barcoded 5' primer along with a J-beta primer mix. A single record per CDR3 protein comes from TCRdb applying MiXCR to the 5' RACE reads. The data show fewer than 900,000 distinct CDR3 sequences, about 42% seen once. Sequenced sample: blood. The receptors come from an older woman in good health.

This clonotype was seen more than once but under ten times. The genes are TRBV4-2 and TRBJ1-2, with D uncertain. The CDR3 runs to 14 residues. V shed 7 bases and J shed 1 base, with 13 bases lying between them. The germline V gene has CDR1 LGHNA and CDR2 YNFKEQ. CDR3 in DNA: TGTGCCAGCAACCGACCACCGGATAACTATGGCTACACCTTC. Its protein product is CASNRPPDNYGYTF.

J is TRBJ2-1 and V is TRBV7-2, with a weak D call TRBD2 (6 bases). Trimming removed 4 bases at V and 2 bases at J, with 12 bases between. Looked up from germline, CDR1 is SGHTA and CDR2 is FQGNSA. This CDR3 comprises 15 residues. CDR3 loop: CASSSWGETYNEQFF. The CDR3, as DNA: TGTGCCAGCAGCTCATGGGGGGAGACCTACAATGAGCAGTTCTTC.

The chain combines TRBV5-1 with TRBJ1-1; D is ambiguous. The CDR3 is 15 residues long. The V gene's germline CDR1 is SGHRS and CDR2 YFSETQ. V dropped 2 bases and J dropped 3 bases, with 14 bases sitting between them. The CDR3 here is CASSLHGEMDTEAFF. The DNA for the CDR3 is TGCGCCAGCAGCTTACACGGAGAGATGGACACTGAAGCTTTCTTT. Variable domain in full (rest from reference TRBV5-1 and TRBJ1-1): KAGVTQTPRYLIKTRGQQVTLSCSPISGHRSVSWYQQTPGQGLQFLFEYFSETQRNKGNFPGRFSGRQFSNSRSEMNVSTLELGDSALYLCASSLHGEMDTEAFFGQGTRLTVV.

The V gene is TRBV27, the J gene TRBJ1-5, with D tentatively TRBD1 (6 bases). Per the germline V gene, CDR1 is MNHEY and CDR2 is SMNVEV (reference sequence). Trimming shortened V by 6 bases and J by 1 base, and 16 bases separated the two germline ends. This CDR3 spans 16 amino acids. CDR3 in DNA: TGTGCCAGCAGAGAGGGGGAAAGTTGGAGCAATCAGCCCCAGCATTTT. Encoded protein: CASREGESWSNQPQHF.

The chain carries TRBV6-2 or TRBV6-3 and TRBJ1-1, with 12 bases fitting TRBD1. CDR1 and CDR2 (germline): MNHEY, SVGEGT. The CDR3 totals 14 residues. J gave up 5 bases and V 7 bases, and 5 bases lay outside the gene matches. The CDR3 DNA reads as TGTGCCAGCACCCGGGACAGGGGGCTGACTGAAGCTTTCTTT. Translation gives CASTRDRGLTEAFF.

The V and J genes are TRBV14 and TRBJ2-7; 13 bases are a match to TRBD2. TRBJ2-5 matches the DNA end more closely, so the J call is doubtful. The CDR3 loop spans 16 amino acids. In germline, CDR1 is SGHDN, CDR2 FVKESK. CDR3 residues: CASSPRGLAGDTTQYF. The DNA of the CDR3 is TGTGCCAGCAGCCCCCGCGGACTAGCGGGAGACACGACCCAGTACTTC.

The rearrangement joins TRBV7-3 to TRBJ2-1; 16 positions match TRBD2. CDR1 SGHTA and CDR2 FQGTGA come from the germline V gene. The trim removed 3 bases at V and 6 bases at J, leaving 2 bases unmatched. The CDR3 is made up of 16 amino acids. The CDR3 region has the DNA TGTGCCAGCAGCTTGGGACTAGCGGGGGGGCTCAATGAGCAGTTCTTC. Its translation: CASSLGLAGGLNEQFF. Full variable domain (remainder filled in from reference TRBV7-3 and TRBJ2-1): GAGVSQTPSNKVTEKGKYVELRCDPISGHTALYWYRQSLGQGPEFLIYFQGTGAADDSGLPNDRFFAVRPEGSVSTLKIQRTERGDSAVYLCASSLGLAGGLNEQFFGPGTRLTVL.

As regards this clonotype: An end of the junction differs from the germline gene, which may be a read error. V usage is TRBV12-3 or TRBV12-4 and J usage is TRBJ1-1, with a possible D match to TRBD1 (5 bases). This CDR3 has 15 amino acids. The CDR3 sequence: CACSLASGEIVEAFF. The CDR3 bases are TGTGCCTGCAGTTTAGCTTCGGGGGAAATAGTTGAAGCTTTCTTT.

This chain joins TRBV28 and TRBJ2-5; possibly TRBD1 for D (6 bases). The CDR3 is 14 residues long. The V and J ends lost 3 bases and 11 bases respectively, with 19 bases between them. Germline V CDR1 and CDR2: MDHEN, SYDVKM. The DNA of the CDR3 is TGTGCCAGCAGTTTCAGGGGTTCGTACAATGAGCAGTACTTC. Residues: CASSFRGSYNEQYF.